The 23 T cell receptor beta chains reported below all come from one sample, sequenced in a study of blood T cell repertoires in COVID-19. The data were produced by immunoSEQ multiplex PCR, yet TCRdb's version contains in-frame clones alone and is incomplete. Found here are some 300,000 clones, 89% of them singletons; the top ten hold under 3%. The sequenced sample consisted of PBMCs or T cells enriched from blood (not recorded which). These receptors originate from a woman in her fifties or sixties who had been exposed to COVID-19.

This clone was counted a single time. V is TRBV5-1 and J is TRBJ2-3; D may be TRBD2 (6 bases). Germline CDR1 SGHRS, CDR2 YFSETQ. Trimming stripped 0 bases from V and 4 bases from J, with 15 bases between. The CDR3 runs to 16 residues. In DNA form, the CDR3 reads TGCGCCAGCAGCTTGGCGGGGGTGAGTGTAGCAGATACGCAGTATTTT. Encoded protein: CASSLAGVSVADTQYF.

The chain is built from TRBV5-6 and TRBJ1-1, with TRBD1 as a possible D gene (6 bases). CDR1 is SGHDT and CDR2 is YYEEEE in the germline V gene. The CDR3 runs to 14 residues. V shed 2 bases and J shed 10 bases, with 18 bases lying between them. The DNA of the CDR3 is TGTGCCAGCAGCTTAATGCAGGGGCCAGTTACAGCTTTCTTT. It translates to CASSLMQGPVTAFF.

V usage is TRBV19 and J usage is TRBJ1-2; 7 bases are shared with TRBD1. Looked up from germline, CDR1 is LNHDA and CDR2 is SQIVND (reference sequence). This CDR3 comprises 16 residues. With 10 bases clipped from V and 0 bases from J, the junction kept 14 bases outside the gene matches. The CDR3, as DNA: TGTGCCACCTCAAGACAGGGCACTCAAGCTAACTATGGCTACACCTTC. The encoded protein is CATSRQGTQANYGYTF.

The chain links TRBV28 to TRBJ2-7; 8 bases map to TRBD1. Germline CDR1 is MDHEN and CDR2 is SYDVKM. The CDR3 spans 15 residues. The V and J ends lost 7 bases and 6 bases, in that order; junction bases with no gene match: 14. As DNA, the CDR3 is TGTGCCAGCATCATAAGCGGACAGGGATGGTCCGAGCAGTACTTC. Its translation: CASIISGQGWSEQYF.

This rearrangement joins TRBV5-1 to TRBJ2-7; 10 bases are shared with TRBD2. Unmatched junction bases numbered 7, after V lost 0 bases and J lost 4 bases. The germline V gene encodes CDR1 SGHRS and CDR2 YFSETQ. The CDR3 is made up of 16 amino acids. This chain's CDR3 is CASSLAPAGGLYEQYF. CDR3 bases: TGCGCCAGCAGCTTGGCCCCAGCGGGGGGGCTGTACGAGCAGTACTTC. The whole variable domain, filled in from reference TRBV5-1 and TRBJ2-7, reads KAGVTQTPRYLIKTRGQQVTLSCSPISGHRSVSWYQQTPGQGLQFLFEYFSETQRNKGNFPGRFSGRQFSNSRSEMNVSTLELGDSALYLCASSLAPAGGLYEQYFGPGTRLTVT.

This chain uses TRBV10-3 with TRBJ1-5; perhaps TRBD1 as D (6 bases). Trimming removed 10 bases from V and 3 bases from J, with 10 bases in between. The germline V gene has CDR1 ENHRY and CDR2 SYGVKD. The CDR3 runs 12 residues. The CDR3, as DNA: TGTGCCACCTGGACAGTCAATCAGCCCCAGCATTTT. This codes for CATWTVNQPQHF.

Only a few counts were recorded for this clone. V and J are TRBV10-3 and TRBJ2-3; weak D call: TRBD2 (6 bases). The germline CDR1 and CDR2 sequences are ENHRY and SYGVKD. The CDR3 loop spans 15 amino acids. V was trimmed by 9 bases and J by 1 base, leaving 17 bases between them. CDR3: CAINSGNTGTDTQYF. The CDR3 DNA follows: TGTGCCATAAATAGCGGTAACACCGGCACAGATACGCAGTATTTT.

This clone was seen only once. V gene TRBV9 combines with J gene TRBJ2-1; D call uncertain. Trimming stripped 4 bases from V and 0 bases from J, with 11 bases between. The CDR3 is 15 residues long. Germline assignment: CDR1 SGDLS and CDR2 YYNGEE. The CDR3 loop reads CASSRLVSSYNEQFF. CDR3 coding DNA: TGTGCCAGCAGCCGTCTAGTGTCCTCCTACAATGAGCAGTTCTTC.

The CDR3 spells CASSLGTSGGITDTQYF. CDR3 sequence (DNA): TGTGCCAGCAGCTTAGGGACTAGCGGGGGCATCACAGATACGCAGTATTTT. J is TRBJ2-3 and V is TRBV11-3, with 13 bases aligning to TRBD2. The CDR3 is 17 residues long. V shed 1 base, J shed 2 bases, and the junction held 3 bases outside the gene matches. From germline, CDR1 is SGHNT and CDR2 YENEEA.

The rearrangement joins TRBV19 to TRBJ1-6; D remains ambiguous. V was pared by 2 bases and J by 7 bases, with 9 bases between. This CDR3 is 14 amino acids long. In germline, CDR1 is LNHDA, CDR2 SQIVND (reference sequence). CDR3 nucleotide sequence: TGTGCCAGTAGTATAAGCGGGTTGAATTCACCCCTCCACTTT. It yields the protein CASSISGLNSPLHF.

This chain connects TRBV5-5 to TRBJ1-2; D is undetermined. This CDR3 is 15 amino acids long. Trimming removed 5 bases at V and 8 bases at J, with 22 bases between. Germline-derived CDR1 and CDR2 are SGHKS and YYEKEE (reference sequence). CDR3 DNA sequence: TGTGCCAGCAGTCCGCCCGGGGTCCCCGAGGGAGGCTACACCTTC. It yields the protein CASSPPGVPEGGYTF.

The chain recombines TRBV4-1 with TRBJ2-7; the match to TRBD2 covers 10 bases. V was clipped by 0 bases and J by 2 bases; unmatched bases: 10. Germline values: CDR1 MGHRA, CDR2 YSYEKL. The CDR3 totals 18 residues. CDR3 sequence: CASSQEPGLAGAPYEQYF. Written as DNA, the CDR3 is TGCGCCAGCAGCCAAGAGCCCGGGCTAGCGGGGGCCCCCTACGAGCAGTACTTC.

This clone was seen just once. This sequence joins TRBV30 and TRBJ1-1; tentatively, D is TRBD1 (5 bases). Germline V lookup: CDR1 GTSNPN, CDR2 SVGIG (reference sequence). This CDR3 has 14 amino acids. V was cut by 1 base and J by 6 bases, with 15 bases left in between. The CDR3 loop reads CAWSAGTMSPEAFF. CDR3 bases: TGTGCCTGGAGTGCCGGGACTATGAGTCCTGAAGCTTTCTTT.

The gene calls are TRBV5-1 and TRBJ1-2; the match to TRBD1 covers 8 bases. J was trimmed by 0 bases and V by 6 bases; bases with no gene match: 13. The CDR3 totals 17 residues. The germline V gene has CDR1 SGHRS and CDR2 YFSETQ. The CDR3: CASKLQTGGKANYGYTF. CDR3 bases: TGCGCCAGCAAGCTTCAAACAGGGGGAAAAGCTAACTATGGCTACACCTTC.

The chain recombines TRBV28 with TRBJ1-5; D might be TRBD1 (6 bases). The CDR3 covers 15 residues. Deletions cut 5 bases from V and 1 base from J, with 12 bases between. Germline V gene data show CDR1 as MDHEN and CDR2 as SYDVKM. The CDR3 DNA sequence: TGTGCCAGCAGTCCCGACAGGATAAGCAATCAGCCCCAGCATTTT. It is translated as CASSPDRISNQPQHF.

The CDR3: CASSYHPANYGYTF. As DNA, the CDR3 is TGTGCCAGCAGTTACCATCCAGCGAACTATGGCTACACCTTC. The rearrangement links TRBV28 to TRBJ1-2; D not certain. The CDR3 covers 14 residues. Germline lookup yields CDR1 MDHEN and CDR2 SYDVKM. Trimming removed 4 bases at V and 2 bases at J, with 11 bases between.

This clone showed up just once. V gene TRBV7-9 combines with J gene TRBJ2-7, with 11 bases lining up with TRBD1. From germline, CDR1 is SEHNR and CDR2 FQNEAQ (reference sequence). The ends lost 1 base at V and 5 bases at J; junction bases unmatched: 7. The CDR3 consists of 16 residues. In DNA form, the CDR3 reads TGTGCCAGCAGCTTAGTAGGGGGACAGGGGGATCACGAGCAGTACTTC. Protein product: CASSLVGGQGDHEQYF. Together with reference TRBV7-9 and TRBJ2-7, the CDR3 gives the full variable domain: DTGVSQNPRHKITKRGQNVTFRCDPISEHNRLYWYRQTLGQGPEFLTYFQNEAQLEKSRLLSDRFSAERPKGSFSTLEIQRTEQGDSAMYLCASSLVGGQGDHEQYFGPGTRLTVT.

The chain couples TRBV19 to TRBJ2-6; no definite D call. V lost 5 bases to trimming and J lost 1 base, with 6 bases between them. The germline V gene has CDR1 LNHDA and CDR2 SQIVND (reference sequence). The CDR3 spans 14 residues. CDR3 in amino acids: CASSAISGANVLTF. The CDR3 DNA sequence: TGTGCCAGTAGTGCGATATCTGGGGCCAACGTCCTGACTTTC.

The J gene is TRBJ1-1, the V gene TRBV15; 7 bases fit TRBD1. The J segment lost 5 bases and the V segment lost 2 bases, leaving 2 bases of the junction unmatched. The germline V gene has CDR1 LNHNV and CDR2 YYDKDF (reference sequence). The CDR3 totals 13 residues. The CDR3 coding sequence is TGTGCCACCAGCAGACAGGGGGATACTGAAGCTTTCTTT. It codes for CATSRQGDTEAFF.

This sequence joins TRBV12-3 or TRBV12-4 and TRBJ1-2, with unresolved D. This CDR3 contains 12 residues. V was trimmed by 6 bases and J by 8 bases, leaving 13 bases between them. The CDR3 reads CASSLRLAGYTF. CDR3 DNA: TGTGCCAGCAGCCTACGACTGGCGGGCTACACCTTC.

This chain links TRBV28 with TRBJ2-7; 8 positions match TRBD1. With V trimmed by 5 bases and J by 6 bases, 9 bases remained unmatched. The CDR3 runs 14 residues. Germline V CDR1 and CDR2: MDHEN, SYDVKM. CDR3 DNA sequence: TGTGCCAGCAGTATTACCGGGACAGGTGGCGAGCAGTACTTC. It encodes CASSITGTGGEQYF.

This clone appeared a single time. V gene TRBV13 combines with J gene TRBJ1-1; possible D gene TRBD1, 5 bases. The CDR3 contains 13 residues. Germline CDR1 PRHDT, CDR2 FYEKMQ (reference sequence). V was shortened by 2 bases and J by 10 bases, with 14 bases between the two germline ends. DNA for the CDR3: TGTGCCAGCAGCTTACAACAGCGGGGACGAGCTTTCTTT. This gives the protein CASSLQQRGRAFF.

J is TRBJ1-1 and V is TRBV18; 10 nucleotides agree with TRBD1. The germline V gene encodes CDR1 KGHSH and CDR2 LQKENI. The trim removed 1 base at V and 1 base at J, leaving 3 bases unmatched. This CDR3 spans 16 amino acids. Here the CDR3 reads CASSPRQGAGNTEAFF. The CDR3, as DNA: TGTGCCAGCTCACCACGACAGGGGGCCGGGAACACTGAAGCTTTCTTT. Together with reference TRBV18 and TRBJ1-1, the CDR3 gives the full variable domain: NAGVMQNPRHLVRRRGQEARLRCSPMKGHSHVYWYRQLPEEGLKFMVYLQKENIIDESGMPKERFSAEFPKEGPSILRIQQVVRGDSAAYFCASSPRQGAGNTEAFFGQGTRLTVV.